The 3 T cell receptor beta chains below all came from one sample that was sequenced in a study of blood T cells in healthy people across ages (dated by TCRdb to 2013 to 2016). Receptors were amplified or captured by 5' RACE. Instrument on record: Illumina HiSeq 2500. The second PCR ran for about 7 to 11 cycles and used a J-beta primer mix along with a sample-barcoded 5' primer. TCRdb took the public reads, trimmed them with fastp at Q25, ran MiXCR for clone calling and kept in-frame beta chains. Each entry is one CDR3 protein sequence, shown with its most common DNA and genes. This sample comprises over 600,000 distinct CDR3 sequences, less than 60% of them detected only once. The ten largest account for 15% to 20% of the sample. Sequencing used blood. The receptors were sampled from an elderly man in good health.

This chain joins TRBV7-6 and TRBJ2-1; TRBD1 agrees at 10 bases. V lost 1 base and J lost 10; bases outside the gene matches: 10. Germline V gene lookup returns CDR1 SGHVS and CDR2 FNYEAQ. CDR3 size: 16 residues. CDR3 sequence reads: CASSLETGGLGREQFF. The DNA for the CDR3 is TGTGCCAGCAGCTTAGAGACAGGGGGCCTAGGAAGGGAGCAGTTCTTC.

This clonotype was recorded a few times. V gene TRBV12-3 or TRBV12-4 combines with J gene TRBJ2-3, with D hard to call. V was shortened by 6 bases and J by 3 bases, with 13 bases between the two germline ends. CDR3 length: 14 residues. In nucleotides, the CDR3 is TGTGCCAGCAGGGATTTAGCTGGGACAGATACGCAGTATTTT. This translates into CASRDLAGTDTQYF.

The chain employs TRBV20-1 and TRBJ2-7; 7 positions match TRBD2. The CDR3 loop spans 16 amino acids. Losses at the gene ends were 0 bases for V and 4 bases for J; bases not matched to a gene: 12. CDR1 and CDR2 (germline): DFQATT, SNEGSKA (reference sequence). The CDR3 sequence: CSARDPRAGDRYEQYF. Written as DNA, the CDR3 is TGCAGTGCTAGAGATCCTAGGGCGGGAGATCGGTACGAGCAGTACTTC.